These 4 T cell receptor beta chains share one sample of origin, sequenced in a study of technical replicates of blood from a handful of donors. TCRdb's copy holds only in-frame clones and misses some; the assay was immunoSEQ multiplex PCR. The sample holds fewer than 70,000 clones; 80% to 90% are singletons and the top ten take less than 6%. The sequenced sample was PBMCs. The receptor set was obtained from a human donor in good health. Some clones in this sample may be carry-over from other donors' samples.

The V call is TRBV7-6, the J call TRBJ2-1, with 8 nucleotides matching TRBD2. Trimming removed 5 bases from V and 8 bases from J; junction bases left unmatched: 5. Looked up from germline, CDR1 is SGHVS and CDR2 is FNYEAQ. The CDR3 sequence is 13 residues long. DNA for the CDR3: TGTGCCAGCAGCCGGGGGGGGAGGGATGAGCAGTTCTTC. It yields the protein CASSRGGRDEQFF.

The chain's CDR3 is CAISESREKETQYF. As DNA, the CDR3 is TGTGCCATCAGTGAGTCCCGGGAGAAAGAGACCCAGTACTTC. The chain joins TRBV10-3 to TRBJ2-5, with D possibly matching TRBD2 (6 bases). CDR3 length: 14 amino acids. V dropped 0 bases and J dropped 3 bases, with 8 bases sitting between them. Per the germline V gene, CDR1 is ENHRY and CDR2 is SYGVKD.

In nucleotides, the CDR3 is TGTGCCAGCAGCCAAACTACCTGGCTTAACACAGATACGCAGTATTTT. It is translated as CASSQTTWLNTDTQYF. The V and J genes are TRBV14 and TRBJ2-3; D not certain. Trimming took off 2 bases at V and 2 bases at J, with 14 bases between the two ends. The CDR3 sequence is 16 residues long. Germline V lookup: CDR1 SGHDN, CDR2 FVKESK.

The rearrangement uses TRBV5-3 and TRBJ1-6; possible D gene TRBD1, 6 bases. TRBV5-3 is labeled an ORF, and its function is uncertain. With 4 bases removed from V and 0 bases from J, the gap between germline ends came to 14 bases. This CDR3 has 17 residues. The CDR3, as DNA: TGTGCCAGAAGCACCAAAGGACAGAGCTCCTATAATTCACCCCTCCACTTT. Protein sequence: CARSTKGQSSYNSPLHF.